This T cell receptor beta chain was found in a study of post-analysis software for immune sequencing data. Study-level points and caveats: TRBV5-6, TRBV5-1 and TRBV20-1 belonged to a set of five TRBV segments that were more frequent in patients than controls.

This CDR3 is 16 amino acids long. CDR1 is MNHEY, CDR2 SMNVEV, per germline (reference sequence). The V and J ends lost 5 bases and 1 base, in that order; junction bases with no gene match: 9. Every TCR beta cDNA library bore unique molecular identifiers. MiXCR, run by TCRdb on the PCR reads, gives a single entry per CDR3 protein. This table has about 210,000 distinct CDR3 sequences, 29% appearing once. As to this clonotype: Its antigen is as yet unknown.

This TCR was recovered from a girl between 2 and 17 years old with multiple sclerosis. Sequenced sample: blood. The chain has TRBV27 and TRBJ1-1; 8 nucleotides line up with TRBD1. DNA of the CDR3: TGTGCCAGCAGTCCCTACAGGGGGAAGGGGAACACTGAAGCTTTCTTT. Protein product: CASSPYRGKGNTEAFF.